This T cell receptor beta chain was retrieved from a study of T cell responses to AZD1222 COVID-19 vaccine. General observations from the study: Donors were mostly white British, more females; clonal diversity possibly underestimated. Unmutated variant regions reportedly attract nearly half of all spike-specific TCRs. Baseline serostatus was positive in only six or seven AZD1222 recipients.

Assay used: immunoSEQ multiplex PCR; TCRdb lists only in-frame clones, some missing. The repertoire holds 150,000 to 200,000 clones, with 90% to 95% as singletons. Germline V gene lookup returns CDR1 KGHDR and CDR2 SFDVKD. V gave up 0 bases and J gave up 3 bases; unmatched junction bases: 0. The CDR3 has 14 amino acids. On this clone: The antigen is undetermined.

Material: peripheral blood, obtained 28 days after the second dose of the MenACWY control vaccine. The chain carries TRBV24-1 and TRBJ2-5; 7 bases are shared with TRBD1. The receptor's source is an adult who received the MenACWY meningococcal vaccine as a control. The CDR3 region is CATSDLDREETQYF. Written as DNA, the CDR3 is TGTGCCACCAGTGATTTGGACAGGGAAGAGACCCAGTACTTC.